These 9 T cell receptor beta chains share one sample of origin, sequenced in a study of blood T cell repertoires in COVID-19. The protocol was immunoSEQ multiplex PCR, while the TCRdb copy is restricted to in-frame clones and leaves out a portion. The sample consists of more than 90,000 clones, roughly 80% of them appearing once. The sample taken for sequencing was peripheral blood. Every receptor here comes from a man aged 65-85 years with acute or convalescent COVID-19.

The gene calls are TRBV7-9 and TRBJ1-1; 8 bases line up with TRBD1. CDR1 is SEHNR and CDR2 is FQNEAQ in the germline V gene (reference sequence). V lost 5 bases, J lost 1 base, and 6 bases stayed unmatched. The length of the CDR3 is 15 residues. In DNA, the CDR3 is TGTGCCAGCAGCCCATTGGGACAGGCGAACACTGAAGCTTTCTTT. Its protein product is CASSPLGQANTEAFF.

In DNA form, the CDR3 reads TGTGCCAGCAGTTACTCGACGGGCGAGCAGTACTTC. Translating it yields CASSYSTGEQYF. J is TRBJ2-7 and V is TRBV6-2 or TRBV6-3, with no clear D. V gave up 0 bases and J gave up 6 bases, with 6 bases separating them. CDR3 size: 12 residues. CDR1 is MNHEY, CDR2 SVGEGT, per germline.

The CDR3 region is CASSVATEGADGYTF. The CDR3 nucleotides read TGTGCCAGCAGCGTAGCTACCGAAGGGGCCGATGGCTACACCTTC. This chain uses TRBV9 with TRBJ1-2; a possible D gene is TRBD1 (5 bases). V shed 0 bases and J shed 6 bases, with 15 bases lying between them. CDR1 is SGDLS, CDR2 YYNGEE, per germline. This CDR3 has 15 residues.

The rearrangement joins TRBV5-6 to TRBJ1-1; D possibly corresponds to TRBD1 (6 bases). Germline loops: CDR1 SGHDT, CDR2 YYEEEE. This CDR3 has 14 residues. V was trimmed by 5 bases and J by 0 bases, leaving 11 bases between them. The CDR3 coding sequence is TGTGCCAGCAGGGAGACAGGCATGAACACTGAAGCTTTCTTT. Its protein product is CASRETGMNTEAFF.

V and J are TRBV30 and TRBJ1-4, with TRBD1 as a possible D gene (6 bases). This CDR3 is built from 14 residues. The V gene lost 3 bases and the J gene lost 8 bases, with 16 bases spanning the gap. The germline gives CDR1 GTSNPN, CDR2 SVGIG (reference sequence). Here the CDR3 reads CAWRRGGGGEKLFF. The CDR3 nucleotides read TGTGCCTGGAGGAGGGGGGGAGGTGGAGAAAAACTGTTTTTT.

The chain recombines TRBV18 with TRBJ2-7; 9 nucleotides match TRBD1. From germline, CDR1 is KGHSH and CDR2 LQKENI. This CDR3 is 16 amino acids long. J gave up 5 bases and V 6 bases, and 14 bases lay outside the gene matches. The CDR3 spells CASSYFSGTGKNEQYF. As DNA, the CDR3 is TGTGCCAGCTCGTACTTCTCCGGGACAGGGAAGAACGAGCAGTACTTC.

This rearrangement joins TRBV6-6 to TRBJ1-2, with no clear D. This CDR3 has 12 residues. The germline CDR1 and CDR2 sequences are MNHNY and SVGAGI (reference sequence). V gave up 5 bases and J gave up 8 bases, with 12 bases separating them. The CDR3 is CASSPRTDGYTF. The CDR3 nucleotides read TGTGCCAGCAGTCCGCGGACTGACGGCTACACCTTC.

V and J are TRBV5-1 and TRBJ1-2; D remains unclear. The germline V and J ends were trimmed by 2 bases and 3 bases, with 11 bases remaining between them. The CDR3 sequence is 14 residues long. Germline CDR1 SGHRS, CDR2 YFSETQ. The CDR3: CASSFDETDYGYTF. CDR3 bases: TGCGCCAGCAGCTTCGATGAGACTGACTATGGCTACACCTTC. Together with reference TRBV5-1 and TRBJ1-2, the CDR3 gives the full variable domain: KAGVTQTPRYLIKTRGQQVTLSCSPISGHRSVSWYQQTPGQGLQFLFEYFSETQRNKGNFPGRFSGRQFSNSRSEMNVSTLELGDSALYLCASSFDETDYGYTFGSGTRLTVV.

The sample holds a few counts of this clone. The V call is TRBV5-1, the J call TRBJ1-4, with D possibly TRBD1 on 6 matching bases. V was trimmed by 1 base and J by 7 bases, leaving 17 bases between them. Germline assignment: CDR1 SGHRS and CDR2 YFSETQ. CDR3 length: 16 amino acids. DNA for the CDR3: TGCGCCAGCAGCTTGTTGCAGGGGCGGCAAAGTGAAAAACTGTTTTTT. This encodes CASSLLQGRQSEKLFF.